This T cell receptor beta chain was captured in a study of T cells in Graves' hyperthyroidism and ophthalmopathy. TCR beta CDR3 regions were amplified from RNA transcripts. Carried out on the TCR CDR3, a first-round RT-PCR used the HTBI primer set. TCRdb reanalysed the multiplex PCR reads using MiXCR and keeps one entry per CDR3 protein. The repertoire consists of 350,000 to 400,000 distinct CDR3 sequences, with about 15% occurring once and the leading ten covering approximately 32%. The CDR3 loop spans 14 amino acids. The V gene's germline CDR1 is MNHNS and CDR2 SASEGT. V was shortened by 4 bases and J by 1 base, with 10 bases between the two germline ends.

Specimen: blood. The TCR was taken from a woman in her twenties or thirties with Graves' hyperthyroidism. The chain is built from TRBV6-1 and TRBJ1-1; TRBD1 is a possible D gene (6 bases). The CDR3 reads CASSVGQSNTEAFF. The CDR3 DNA is TGTGCCAGCAGTGTAGGACAGTCGAACACTGAAGCTTTCTTT.